The present TCR beta chain was sequenced within a study of response to subunit inactivated influenza vaccine. TCRdb re-called the RT-PCR reads with MiXCR, one entry per CDR3 protein. The sample has about 540,000 distinct CDR3 sequences; 20% to 25% are singletons. A remark on this clonotype: Its antigen remains unknown.

With 6 bases removed from V and 3 bases from J, the gap between germline ends came to 12 bases. From germline, CDR1 is SQVTM and CDR2 ANQGSEA. The CDR3 length is 13 residues. The study's findings and limits: The authors suggested that few new T cells are recruited per seasonal influenza vaccination.

The same data also contributed to another study, on T cells expressing NK-cell markers. As that study records: UMIs accompanied the 5'RACE template switching by which TCR beta cDNA was made. The TCR beta repertoires originated in sorted CD3+CD56+NKG2C+, CD3+CD56+NKG2C- and CD3+CD56-NKG2C+ T cells.

The clonotype originates from a man in his fifties who received an inactivated influenza vaccine. This chain joins TRBV29-1 and TRBJ1-5, with D possibly TRBD1 on 6 matching bases. The sequences come from CD4+ T cells sorted from PBMCs, collected 11 to 12 days after vaccination. CDR3 sequence: CSVGWGPNQPQHF. The DNA for the CDR3 is TGCAGCGTGGGGTGGGGGCCCAATCAGCCCCAGCATTTT.